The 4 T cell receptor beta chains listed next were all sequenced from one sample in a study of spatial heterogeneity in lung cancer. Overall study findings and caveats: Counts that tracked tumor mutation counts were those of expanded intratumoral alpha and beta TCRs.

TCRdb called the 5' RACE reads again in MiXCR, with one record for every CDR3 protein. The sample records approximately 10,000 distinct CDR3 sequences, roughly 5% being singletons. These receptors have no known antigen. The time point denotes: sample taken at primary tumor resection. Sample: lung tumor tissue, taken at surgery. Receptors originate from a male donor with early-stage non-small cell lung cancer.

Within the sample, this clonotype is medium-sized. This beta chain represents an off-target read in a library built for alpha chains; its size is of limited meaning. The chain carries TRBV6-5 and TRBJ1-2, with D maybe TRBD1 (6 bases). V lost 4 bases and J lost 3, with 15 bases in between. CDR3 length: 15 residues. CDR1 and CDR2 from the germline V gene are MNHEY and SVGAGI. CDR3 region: CASSLQGGNHYGYTF. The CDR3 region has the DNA TGTGCCAGCAGTTTACAGGGAGGAAATCACTATGGCTACACCTTC.

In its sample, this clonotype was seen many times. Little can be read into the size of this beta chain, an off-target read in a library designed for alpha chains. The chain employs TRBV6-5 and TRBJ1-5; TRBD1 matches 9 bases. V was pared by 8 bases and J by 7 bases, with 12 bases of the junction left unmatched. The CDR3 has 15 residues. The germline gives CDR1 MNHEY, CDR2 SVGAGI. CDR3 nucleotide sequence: TGTGCCAGCGCGACGGGACAGGGTTTTCGCCAGCCCCAGCATTTT. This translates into CASATGQGFRQPQHF.

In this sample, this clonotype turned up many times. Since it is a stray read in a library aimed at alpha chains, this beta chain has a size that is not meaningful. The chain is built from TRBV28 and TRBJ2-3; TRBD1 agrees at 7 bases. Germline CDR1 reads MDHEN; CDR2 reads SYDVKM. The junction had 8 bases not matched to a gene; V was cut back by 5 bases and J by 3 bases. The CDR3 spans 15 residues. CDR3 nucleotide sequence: TGTGCCAGCAGTCCAGACAGGGTAGGGACAGATACGCAGTATTTT. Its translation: CASSPDRVGTDTQYF.

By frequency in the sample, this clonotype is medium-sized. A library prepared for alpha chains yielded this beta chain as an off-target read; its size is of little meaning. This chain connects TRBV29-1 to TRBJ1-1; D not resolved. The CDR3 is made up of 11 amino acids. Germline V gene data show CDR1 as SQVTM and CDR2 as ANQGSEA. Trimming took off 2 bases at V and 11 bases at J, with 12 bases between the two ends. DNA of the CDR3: TGCAGCGTTGAATCGGCTGAACAGGCTTTCTTT. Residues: CSVESAEQAFF.